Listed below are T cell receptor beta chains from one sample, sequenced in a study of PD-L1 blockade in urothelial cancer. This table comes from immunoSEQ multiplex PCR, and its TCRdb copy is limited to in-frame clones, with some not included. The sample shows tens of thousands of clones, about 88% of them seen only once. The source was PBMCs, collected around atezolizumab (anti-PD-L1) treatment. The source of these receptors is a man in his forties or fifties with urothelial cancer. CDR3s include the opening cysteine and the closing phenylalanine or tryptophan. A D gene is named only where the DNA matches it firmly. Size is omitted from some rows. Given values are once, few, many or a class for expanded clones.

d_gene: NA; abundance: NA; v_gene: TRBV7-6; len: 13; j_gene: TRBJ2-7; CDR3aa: CASSLVEGGEQYF; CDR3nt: TGTGCCAGCAGCTTAGTAGAGGGAGGCGAGCAGTACTTC
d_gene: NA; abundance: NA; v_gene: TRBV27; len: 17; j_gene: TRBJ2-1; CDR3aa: CASRLKPGLGPSDEQFF; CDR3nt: TGTGCCAGCAGATTAAAACCGGGACTGGGACCTTCCGATGAGCAGTTCTTC
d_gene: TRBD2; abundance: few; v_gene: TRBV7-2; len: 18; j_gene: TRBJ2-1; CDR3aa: CASSLSPPRAGVSHEQFF; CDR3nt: TGTGCCAGCAGCTTAAGCCCCCCTAGAGCGGGAGTTTCCCATGAGCAGTTCTTC
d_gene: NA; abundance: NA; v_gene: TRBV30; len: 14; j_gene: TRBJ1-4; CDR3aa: CAWSVQGINEKLFF; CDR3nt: TGTGCCTGGAGTGTTCAGGGGATTAATGAAAAACTGTTTTTT
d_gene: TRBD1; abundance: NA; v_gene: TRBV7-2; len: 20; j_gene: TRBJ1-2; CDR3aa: CASSIASLTRGQRTNYGYTF; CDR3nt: TGTGCCAGCAGCATAGCCTCCCTGACCCGGGGACAGCGAACTAACTATGGCTACACCTTC
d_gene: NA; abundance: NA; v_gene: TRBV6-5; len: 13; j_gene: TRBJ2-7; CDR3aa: CASSPEPFYEQYF; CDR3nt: TGTGCCAGCAGCCCGGAGCCCTTCTACGAGCAGTACTTC
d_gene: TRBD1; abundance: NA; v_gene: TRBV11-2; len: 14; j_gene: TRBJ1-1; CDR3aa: CASSRDRGINEAFF; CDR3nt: TGTGCCAGCAGCCGTGACAGGGGAATTAATGAAGCTTTCTTT
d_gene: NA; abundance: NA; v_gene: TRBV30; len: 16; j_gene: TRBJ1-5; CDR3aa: CAWSGEGGQRNQPQHF; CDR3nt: TGTGCCTGGAGTGGAGAGGGGGGGCAGAGGAATCAGCCCCAGCATTTT
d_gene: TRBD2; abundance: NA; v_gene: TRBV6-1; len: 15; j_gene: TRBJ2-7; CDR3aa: CASSLTSGGAGEQYF; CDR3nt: TGTGCCAGCAGCCTGACTAGCGGGGGGGCCGGCGAGCAGTACTTC
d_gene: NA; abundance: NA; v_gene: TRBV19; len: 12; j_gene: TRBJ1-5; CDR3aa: CASSLANQPQHF; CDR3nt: TGTGCCAGTAGTTTGGCTAATCAGCCCCAGCATTTT
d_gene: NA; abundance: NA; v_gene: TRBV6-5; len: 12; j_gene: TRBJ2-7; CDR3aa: CASSYMPGEQYF; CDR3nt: TGTGCCAGCAGTTATATGCCCGGCGAGCAGTACTTC
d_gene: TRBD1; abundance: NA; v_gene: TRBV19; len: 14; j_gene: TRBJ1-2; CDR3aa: CASGPTGTVHGYTF; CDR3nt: TGTGCCAGTGGCCCGACCGGGACAGTCCATGGCTACACCTTC
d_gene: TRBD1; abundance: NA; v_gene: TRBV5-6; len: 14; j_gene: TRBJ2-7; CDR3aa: CASSPGTASYEQYF; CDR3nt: TGTGCCAGCTCCCCCGGGACAGCCTCCTACGAGCAGTACTTC
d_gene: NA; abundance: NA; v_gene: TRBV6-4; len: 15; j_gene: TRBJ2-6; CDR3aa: CASSDSHSGANVLTF; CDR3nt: TGTGCCAGCAGTGACTCACACTCTGGGGCCAACGTCCTGACTTTC
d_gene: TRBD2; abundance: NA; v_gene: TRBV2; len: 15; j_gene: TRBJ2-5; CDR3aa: CASSESSGGKQTQYF; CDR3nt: TGTGCCAGCAGTGAAAGTAGCGGGGGCAAACAGACCCAGTACTTC
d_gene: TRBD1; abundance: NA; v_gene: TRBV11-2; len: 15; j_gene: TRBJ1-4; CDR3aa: CASSSLDRDNEKLFF; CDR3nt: TGTGCCAGCAGCTCCTTGGACAGGGACAATGAAAAACTGTTTTTT
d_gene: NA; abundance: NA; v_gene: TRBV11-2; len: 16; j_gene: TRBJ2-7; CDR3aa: CASSQFTGSSSYEQYF; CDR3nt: TGTGCCAGCAGTCAATTCACGGGGTCGAGCTCCTACGAGCAGTACTTC
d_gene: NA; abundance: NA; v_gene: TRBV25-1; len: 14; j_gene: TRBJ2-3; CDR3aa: CASSEGLGTDTQYF; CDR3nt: TGTGCCAGCAGTGAGGGCCTTGGCACAGATACGCAGTATTTT
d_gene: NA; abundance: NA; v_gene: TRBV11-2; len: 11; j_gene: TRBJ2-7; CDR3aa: CAAGASYEQYF; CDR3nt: TGTGCTGCGGGGGCCTCCTACGAGCAGTACTTC
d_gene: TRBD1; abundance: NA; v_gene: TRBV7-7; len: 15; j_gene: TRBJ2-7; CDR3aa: CASSLDAGGSYEQYF; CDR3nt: TGTGCCAGCAGCTTAGATGCAGGGGGCTCCTACGAGCAGTACTTC
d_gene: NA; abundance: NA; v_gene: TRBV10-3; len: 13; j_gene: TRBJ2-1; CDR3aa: CAISTGAYNEQFF; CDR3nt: TGTGCCATCAGTACAGGCGCGTACAATGAGCAGTTCTTC
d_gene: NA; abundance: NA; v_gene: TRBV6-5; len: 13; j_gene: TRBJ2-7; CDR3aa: CASSYLTGNEQYF; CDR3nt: TGTGCCAGCAGTTACCTAACAGGGAACGAGCAGTACTTC
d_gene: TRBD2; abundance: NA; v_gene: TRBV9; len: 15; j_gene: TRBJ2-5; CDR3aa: CASSPTSGGPETQYF; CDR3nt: TGTGCCAGCAGTCCGACTAGCGGGGGGCCAGAGACCCAGTACTTC
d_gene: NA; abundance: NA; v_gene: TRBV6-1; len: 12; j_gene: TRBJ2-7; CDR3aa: CASRDFTYEQYF; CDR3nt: TGTGCCAGCCGGGACTTTACCTACGAGCAGTACTTC
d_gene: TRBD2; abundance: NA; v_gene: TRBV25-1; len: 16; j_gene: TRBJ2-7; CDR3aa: CASSDSAGTRAYEQYF; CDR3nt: TGTGCCAGCAGTGACTCAGCCGGGACTAGAGCCTACGAGCAGTACTTC
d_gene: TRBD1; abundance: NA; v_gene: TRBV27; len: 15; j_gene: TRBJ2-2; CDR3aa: CASSLSTGFTGELFF; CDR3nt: TGTGCCAGCAGTTTGTCGACAGGGTTCACCGGGGAGCTGTTTTTT
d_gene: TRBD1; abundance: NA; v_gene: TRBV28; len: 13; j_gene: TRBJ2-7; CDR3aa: CASTGQGSYEQYF; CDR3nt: TGTGCCAGCACGGGACAGGGCTCCTACGAGCAGTACTTC
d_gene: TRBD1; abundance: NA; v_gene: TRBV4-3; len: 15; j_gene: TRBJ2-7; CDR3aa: CASSLKVGQGSEQYF; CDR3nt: TGCGCCAGCAGCCTCAAGGTGGGACAGGGAAGCGAGCAGTACTTC
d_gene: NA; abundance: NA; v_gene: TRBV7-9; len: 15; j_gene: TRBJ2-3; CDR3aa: CASSLGRASTDTQYF; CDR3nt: TGTGCCAGCAGCTTAGGCAGGGCTAGCACAGATACGCAGTATTTT
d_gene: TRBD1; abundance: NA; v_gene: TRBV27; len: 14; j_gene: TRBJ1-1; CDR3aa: CASRIDVGGTESFF; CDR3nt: TGTGCCAGCAGAATAGATGTAGGGGGCACTGAGTCTTTCTTT
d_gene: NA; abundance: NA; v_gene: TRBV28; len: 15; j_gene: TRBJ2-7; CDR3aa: CASSPMTPPSYEQYF; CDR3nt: TGTGCCAGCAGCCCCATGACACCGCCATCCTACGAGCAGTACTTC
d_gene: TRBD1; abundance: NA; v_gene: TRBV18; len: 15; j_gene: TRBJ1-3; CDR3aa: CASSPRDSSGNTIYF; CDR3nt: TGTGCCAGCTCACCACGGGACAGCTCTGGAAACACCATATATTTT
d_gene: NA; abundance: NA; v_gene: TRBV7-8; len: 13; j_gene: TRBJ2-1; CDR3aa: CASLQRLGNEQFF; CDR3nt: TGTGCCAGTCTTCAGCGACTGGGCAATGAGCAGTTCTTC
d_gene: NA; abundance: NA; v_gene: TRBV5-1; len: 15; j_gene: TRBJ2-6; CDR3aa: CASSLGQAGANVLTF; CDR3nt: TGCGCCAGCAGCTTGGGTCAGGCTGGGGCCAACGTCCTGACTTTC
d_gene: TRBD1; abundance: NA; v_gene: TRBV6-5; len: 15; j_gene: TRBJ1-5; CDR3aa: CASRSGQGVDQPQHF; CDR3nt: TGTGCCAGCAGATCCGGACAGGGGGTCGATCAGCCCCAGCATTTT
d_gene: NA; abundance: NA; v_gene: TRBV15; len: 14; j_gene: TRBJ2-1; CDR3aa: CATSIRAIGNEQFF; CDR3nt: TGTGCCACCAGCATCAGGGCCATAGGGAATGAGCAGTTCTTC
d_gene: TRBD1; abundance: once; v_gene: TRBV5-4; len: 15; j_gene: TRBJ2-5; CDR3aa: CASSFSDRDEETQYF; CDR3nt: TGTGCCAGCAGCTTCTCAGACAGGGACGAAGAGACCCAGTACTTC
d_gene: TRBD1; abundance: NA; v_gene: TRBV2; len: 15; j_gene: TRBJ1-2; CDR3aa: CASSERDRGYYGYTF; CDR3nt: TGTGCCAGCAGTGAAAGGGACAGGGGGTACTATGGCTACACCTTC
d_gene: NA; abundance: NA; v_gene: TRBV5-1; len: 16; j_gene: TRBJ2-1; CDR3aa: CASSTRSRGDYNEQFF; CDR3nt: TGCGCCAGCAGTACCCGCAGCAGGGGTGATTATAATGAGCAGTTCTTC
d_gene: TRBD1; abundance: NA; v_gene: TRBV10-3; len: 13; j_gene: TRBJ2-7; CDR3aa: CAISLQGAREQYF; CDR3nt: TGTGCCATCAGCCTACAGGGGGCGCGGGAGCAGTACTTC
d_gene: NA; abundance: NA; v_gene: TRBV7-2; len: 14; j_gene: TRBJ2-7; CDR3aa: CASSLSGFSGEQYF; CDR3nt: TGTGCCAGCAGCTTAAGTGGATTTTCGGGAGAGCAGTACTTC
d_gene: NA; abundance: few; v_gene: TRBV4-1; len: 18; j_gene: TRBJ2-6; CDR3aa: CASSQVDMGILGANVLTF; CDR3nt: TGCGCCAGCAGCCAAGTAGACATGGGCATACTGGGGGCCAACGTCCTGACTTTC
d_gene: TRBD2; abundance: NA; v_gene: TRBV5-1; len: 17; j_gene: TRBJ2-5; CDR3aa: CASRTTFSGGAAETQYF; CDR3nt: TGCGCCAGCAGGACTACCTTTAGCGGGGGGGCGGCAGAGACCCAGTACTTC
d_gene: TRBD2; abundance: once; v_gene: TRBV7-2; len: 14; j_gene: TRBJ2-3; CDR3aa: CASSSSGLVDTQYF; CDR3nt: TGTGCCAGCAGCTCTAGCGGCCTGGTCGATACGCAGTATTTT
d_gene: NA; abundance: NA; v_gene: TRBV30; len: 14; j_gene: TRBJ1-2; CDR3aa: CAWSFTAPGDGYTF; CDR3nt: TGTGCCTGGAGTTTCACGGCCCCAGGGGATGGCTACACCTTC
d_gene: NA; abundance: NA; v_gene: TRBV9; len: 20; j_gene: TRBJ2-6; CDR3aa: CASSVAAFGGRSSGANVLTF; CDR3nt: TGTGCCAGCAGCGTAGCCGCCTTCGGGGGGCGGAGCTCTGGGGCCAACGTCCTGACTTTC
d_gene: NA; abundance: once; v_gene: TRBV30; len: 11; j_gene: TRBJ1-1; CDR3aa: CAWSPSREAFF; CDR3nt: TGTGCCTGGAGTCCTAGCCGGGAGGCTTTCTTT
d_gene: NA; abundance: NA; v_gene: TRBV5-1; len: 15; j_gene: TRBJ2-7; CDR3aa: CASSPDQRSSYEQYF; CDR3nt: TGCGCCAGCAGCCCCGACCAAAGGAGCTCCTACGAGCAGTACTTC
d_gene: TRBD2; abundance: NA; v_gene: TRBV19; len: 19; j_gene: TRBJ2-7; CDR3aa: CASSILIGGLAGGSYEQYF; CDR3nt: TGTGCCAGTAGTATACTAATTGGTGGACTAGCGGGAGGGTCCTACGAGCAGTACTTC
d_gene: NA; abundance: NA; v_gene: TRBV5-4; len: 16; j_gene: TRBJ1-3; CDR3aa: CASSSGGRRPGNTIYF; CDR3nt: TGTGCCAGCAGCTCTGGTGGGAGGCGCCCTGGAAACACCATATATTTT
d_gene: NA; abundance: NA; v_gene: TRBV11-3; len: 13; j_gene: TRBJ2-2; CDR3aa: CASSLGVSGELFF; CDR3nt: TGTGCCAGCAGCTTAGGAGTTTCCGGGGAGCTGTTTTTT
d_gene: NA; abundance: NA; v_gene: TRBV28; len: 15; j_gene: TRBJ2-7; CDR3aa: CASSQTEGLGREQYF; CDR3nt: TGTGCCAGCAGCCAAACGGAGGGCCTAGGTCGCGAGCAGTACTTC